This T cell receptor beta chain appears in the sequencing data of a study of shared clonotypes between healthy human individuals (dated by TCRdb to between 2020 and 2021). Describing the broader study: The cohort comprised a couple of women and a few men aged 18 to 49 years. For each donor, CD4 naive and CD4 memory were each run on three plates, CD8 naive on two plates, and CD8 memory on one plate. Blood TCR repertoires of five healthy adults were deeply sequenced to estimate repertoire size and the extent of clonotype sharing between individuals. Libraries were prepared and TCR repertoires were sequenced by different laboratories using diverse techniques, in order to increase sequencing depth and limit assay-specific biases. Leukapheresis yielded between about 0.85 and 10 billion PBMCs per donor. The paper as a whole reports these results and caveats: Higher generation probabilities were observed for clonotypes shared by all four sorted-subset donors than for non-shared clonotypes. Only blood was sampled, and tissue TCR repertoires likely differ from those in blood. Even with the large sequencing depth, rarefaction of the sorted-subset datasets indicated that sequencing was incomplete. The genetic and exposure-history diversity represented was limited by the small number of donors. Roughly 5% of naive CD4, approximately 3.7% of naive CD8, approximately 2.2% of memory CD4, and 0.35% to 0.4% of memory CD8 clonotypes were shared across a few donors. Estimated clonotype richness was generally larger for naive than for memory subsets. Pairwise subsampling indicated that sequencing depth was expected to affect the degree of clonotype sharing among donors.

Taken from cysteine to phenylalanine, the CDR3 has 15 residues. The retained sequence is limited to the CDR3, 45 bases, with the frame set at the first base. From a lookup of the germline V gene (reference sequence), CDR1 and CDR2 are LNHDA and SQIVND. The germline V and J ends show losses of 3 bases and 4 bases respectively, and no gene match explains 8 bases of the junction. Using the deep immunoSEQ assay, TCR CDR3 regions were amplified from genomic DNA by multiplex PCR. Genomic DNA extracted from each cell subset was distributed evenly over all wells of several immunoSEQ 96-well plates, and each plate served as one replicate. Each replicate PCR for sorted subsets received about 210 ng genomic DNA, equal to about 30,000 T cell genomes. Purified libraries were measured with a Qubit 3.0 fluorometer, size-checked on a Bioanalyzer 2100, and measured again with the KAPA Library Quantification kit. Each immunoSEQ 96-well plate was sequenced on its own single-read 150-cycle Illumina NextSeq 550 flow cell. Per the original workflow: The immunoSEQ output contained only junctional sequences without quality scores, so filtering could not match that applied to full-length reads. To assign V/J genes and CDR3, sequences were annotated against IMGT germline references using PyIR, a Python wrapper for IgBLAST v1.9. Reads with weak V/J assignments (E-value above 1e-6), missing CDR3, stop codons, out-of-frame junctions, or ambiguous translated residues were removed. V3J clonotypes were defined as sequences sharing the same inferred V gene, J gene, and CDR3 amino acid sequence. To compute the percentage overlap between repertoires, the number of shared unique clonotypes was divided by the size of the smaller repertoire. RTK rarefaction, the Chao1 estimator, and Recon v2.1 estimates of unobserved clonotypes were used to assess repertoire richness. For all TCRbeta clonotypes obtained by the gDNA method from a few donors, generation probabilities were computed with OLGA. TCRdb took this table from immuneACCESS and kept in-frame rearrangements with V and J called. Such tables lack part of the clones; where checked against another copy, unresolved V genes explain under half of the gap, and the rest is unexplained. Clone size and the V and J calls come from that table; the DNA yielded D and trimming. The sample records under 2.5 million clones, 92% of which are singletons. Roughly 0.34% of the sample rests with the top ten.

Donors were healthy HIV-negative adults with no recently reported acute infections or vaccinations. Only Caucasian adults living in Nashville, Tennessee, USA were represented among the donors. CD4+ T cells were enriched through magnetic negative selection, after which naive cells were positively selected on CD45RA and the remaining negative fraction served as the memory subset. Blood was collected by leukapheresis, and PBMCs were isolated by Ficoll-Histopaque density gradient centrifugation and then cryopreserved in liquid nitrogen vapor phase. Purity and quantity of every magnetically sorted T cell population were checked by analytical flow cytometry. Each sorted fraction had its genomic DNA isolated and then quantified by UV absorbance on a Nanodrop 2000c. A note on this clone: The antigen it binds to is not known. The input lacks base qualities; no much larger clone sits a single base away.

This receptor chain uses TRBV19 and TRBJ1-2, and 7 bases in between align with TRBD1. This clonotype was obtained from a man in his late teens or twenties in good health. Some clones in this sample may be carry-over from other donors' samples. Sequencing input: naive CD4+ T cells from PBMCs. Taken with the paper, the label for cell subset or site translates to: CD45RA+ positively selected. The nucleotide sequence reads TGTGCCAGTAGTATGGAGACAGGGTTGGTCTATGGCTACACCTTC. This sequence encodes CASSMETGLVYGYTF.